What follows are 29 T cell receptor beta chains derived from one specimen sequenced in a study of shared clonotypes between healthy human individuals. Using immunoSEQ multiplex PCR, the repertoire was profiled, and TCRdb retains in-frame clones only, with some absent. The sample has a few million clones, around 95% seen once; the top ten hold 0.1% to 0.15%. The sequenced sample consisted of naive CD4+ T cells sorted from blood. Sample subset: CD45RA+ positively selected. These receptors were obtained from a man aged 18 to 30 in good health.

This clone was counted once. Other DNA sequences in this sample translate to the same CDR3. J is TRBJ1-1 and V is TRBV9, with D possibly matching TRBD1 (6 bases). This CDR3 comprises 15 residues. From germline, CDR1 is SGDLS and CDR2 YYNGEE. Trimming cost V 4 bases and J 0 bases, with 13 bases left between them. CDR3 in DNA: TGTGCCAGCAGCCCCCGGACAGATTTGAACACTGAAGCTTTCTTT. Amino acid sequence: CASSPRTDLNTEAFF.

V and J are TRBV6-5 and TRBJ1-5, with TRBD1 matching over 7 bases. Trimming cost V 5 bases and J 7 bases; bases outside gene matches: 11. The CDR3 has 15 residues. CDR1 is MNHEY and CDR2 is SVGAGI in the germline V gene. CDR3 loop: CASSGDRVVRQPQHF. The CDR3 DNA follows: TGTGCCAGCAGTGGCGACAGGGTGGTTCGGCAGCCCCAGCATTTT.

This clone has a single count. DNA for the CDR3: TGTGCCAGCAGCGCGTGGGGGGGACGTGGCTACACCTTC. It encodes CASSAWGGRGYTF. J is TRBJ1-2 and V is TRBV6-5; D perhaps matches TRBD1 (5 bases). CDR1 is MNHEY, CDR2 SVGAGI, per germline. Trimming cost V 6 bases and J 7 bases, with 15 bases left between them. The CDR3 loop spans 13 amino acids.

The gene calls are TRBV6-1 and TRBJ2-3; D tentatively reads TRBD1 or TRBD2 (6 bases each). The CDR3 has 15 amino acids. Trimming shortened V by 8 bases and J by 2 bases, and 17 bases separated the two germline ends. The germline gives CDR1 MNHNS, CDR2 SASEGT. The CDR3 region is CASGGRATYTDTQYF. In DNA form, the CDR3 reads TGTGCCAGCGGGGGGCGGGCGACCTACACAGATACGCAGTATTTT.

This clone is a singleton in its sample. CDR3 residues: CASSGETGGRQPQHF. The CDR3 coding sequence is TGTGCCAGCAGTGGGGAGACAGGGGGCCGCCAGCCCCAGCATTTT. V and J are TRBV2 and TRBJ1-5, with 10 bases aligning to TRBD1. The length of the CDR3 is 15 residues. With V trimmed by 4 bases and J by 7 bases, 7 bases remained unmatched. Per the germline V gene, CDR1 is SNHLY and CDR2 is FYNNEI.

The CDR3 DNA reads TGTGCCCAAGGGGCAGGACTAGCGGGAGTCGGGGAGCTGTTTTTT. It translates to CAQGAGLAGVGELFF. The chain joins TRBV30 to TRBJ2-2; 13 bases align to TRBD2. The junction had 10 bases not matched to a gene; V was cut back by 8 bases and J by 7 bases. Germline V CDR1 and CDR2: GTSNPN, SVGIG (reference sequence). The CDR3 sequence is 15 residues long.

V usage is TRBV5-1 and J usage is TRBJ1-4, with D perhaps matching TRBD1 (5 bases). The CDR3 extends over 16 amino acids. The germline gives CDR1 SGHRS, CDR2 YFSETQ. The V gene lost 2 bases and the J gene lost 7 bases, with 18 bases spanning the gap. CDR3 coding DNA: TGCGCCAGCAGCTTAAGGACACTTCCTGAGGGTGAAAAACTGTTTTTT. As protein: CASSLRTLPEGEKLFF.

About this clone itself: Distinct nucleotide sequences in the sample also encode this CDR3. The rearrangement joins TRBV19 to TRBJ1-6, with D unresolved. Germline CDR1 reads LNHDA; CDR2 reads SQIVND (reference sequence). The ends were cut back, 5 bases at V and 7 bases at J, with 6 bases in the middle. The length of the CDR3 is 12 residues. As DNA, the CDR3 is TGTGCCAGTAGTCGTGCGAATTCACCCCTCCACTTT. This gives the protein CASSRANSPLHF. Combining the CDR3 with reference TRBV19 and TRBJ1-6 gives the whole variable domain DGGITQSPKYLFRKEGQNVTLSCEQNLNHDAMYWYRQDPGQGLRLIYYSQIVNDFQKGDIAEGYSVSREKKESFPLTVTSAQKNPTAFYLCASSRANSPLHFGNGTRLTVT.

CDR3 coding DNA: TGTGCCAGCCGTCGGGGGGGAAGAAACACTGAAGCTTTCTTT. It is translated as CASRRGGRNTEAFF. This chain joins TRBV28 and TRBJ1-1, with D possibly TRBD1 on 5 matching bases. V lost 8 bases to trimming and J lost 2 bases, with 15 bases between them. CDR3 length equals 14 residues. Germline V lookup: CDR1 MDHEN, CDR2 SYDVKM.

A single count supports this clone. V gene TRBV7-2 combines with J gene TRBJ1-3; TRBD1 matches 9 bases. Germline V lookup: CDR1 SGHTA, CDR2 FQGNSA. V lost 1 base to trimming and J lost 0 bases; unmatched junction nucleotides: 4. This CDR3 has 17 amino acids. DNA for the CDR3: TGTGCCAGCAGCTTAGGACAGGGGGTCGCCTCTGGAAACACCATATATTTT. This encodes CASSLGQGVASGNTIYF.

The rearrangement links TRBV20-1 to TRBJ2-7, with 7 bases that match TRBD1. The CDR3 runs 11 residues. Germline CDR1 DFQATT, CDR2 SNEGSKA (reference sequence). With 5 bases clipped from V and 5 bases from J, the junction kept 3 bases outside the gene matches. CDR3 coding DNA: TGCAGTGCTGACAGGGACCACGAGCAGTACTTC. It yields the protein CSADRDHEQYF.

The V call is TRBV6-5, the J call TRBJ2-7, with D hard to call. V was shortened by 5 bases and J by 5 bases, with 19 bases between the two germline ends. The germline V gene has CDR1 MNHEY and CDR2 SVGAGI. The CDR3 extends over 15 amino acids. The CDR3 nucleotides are TGTGCCAGCAGTCCAACTCAACAGCGTACCGACGAGCAGTACTTC. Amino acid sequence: CASSPTQQRTDEQYF.

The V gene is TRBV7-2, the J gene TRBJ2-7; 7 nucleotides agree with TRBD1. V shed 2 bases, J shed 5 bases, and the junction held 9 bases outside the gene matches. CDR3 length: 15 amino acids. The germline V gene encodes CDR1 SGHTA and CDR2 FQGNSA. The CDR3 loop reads CASSLTWTGSHEQYF. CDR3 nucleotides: TGTGCCAGCAGCTTAACGTGGACAGGTTCCCACGAGCAGTACTTC.

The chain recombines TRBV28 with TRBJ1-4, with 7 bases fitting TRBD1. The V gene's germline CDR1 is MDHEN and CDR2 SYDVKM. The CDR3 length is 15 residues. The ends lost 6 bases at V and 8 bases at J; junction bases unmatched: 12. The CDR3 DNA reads TGTGCCAGCAGCTCCCCACTCCAACAGGGGGAAAAACTGTTTTTT. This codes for CASSSPLQQGEKLFF.

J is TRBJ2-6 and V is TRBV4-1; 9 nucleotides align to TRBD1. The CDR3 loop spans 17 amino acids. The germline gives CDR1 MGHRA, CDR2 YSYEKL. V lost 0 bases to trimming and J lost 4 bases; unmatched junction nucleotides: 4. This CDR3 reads CASSQEGQGSGANVLTF. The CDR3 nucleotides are TGCGCCAGCAGCCAAGAGGGACAGGGATCCGGGGCCAACGTCCTGACTTTC.

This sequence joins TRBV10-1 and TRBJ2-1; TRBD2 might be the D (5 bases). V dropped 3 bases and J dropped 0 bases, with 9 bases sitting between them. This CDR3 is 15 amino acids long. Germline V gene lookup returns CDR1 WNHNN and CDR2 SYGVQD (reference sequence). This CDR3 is CASSEGRVSYNEQFF. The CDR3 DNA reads TGCGCCAGCAGTGAAGGGCGGGTCTCCTACAATGAGCAGTTCTTC.

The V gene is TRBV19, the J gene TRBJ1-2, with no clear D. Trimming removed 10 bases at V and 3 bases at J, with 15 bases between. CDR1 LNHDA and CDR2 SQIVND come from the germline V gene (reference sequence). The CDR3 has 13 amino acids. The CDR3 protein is CAIWSGAYYGYTF. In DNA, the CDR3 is TGTGCCATCTGGTCGGGAGCATACTATGGCTACACCTTC.

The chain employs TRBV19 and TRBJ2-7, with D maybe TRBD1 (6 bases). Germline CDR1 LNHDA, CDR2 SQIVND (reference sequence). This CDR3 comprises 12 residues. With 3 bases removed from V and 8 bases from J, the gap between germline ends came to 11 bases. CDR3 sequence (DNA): TGTGCCAGTAGTATCCTAGGGGACAAGCAGTACTTC. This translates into CASSILGDKQYF.

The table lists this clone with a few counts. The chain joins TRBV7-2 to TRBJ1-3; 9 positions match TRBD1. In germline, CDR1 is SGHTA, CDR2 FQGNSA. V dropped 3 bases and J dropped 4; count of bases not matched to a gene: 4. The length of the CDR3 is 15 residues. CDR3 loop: CASSFGTGKGNTIYF. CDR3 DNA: TGTGCCAGCAGCTTTGGGACAGGGAAAGGAAACACCATATATTTT.

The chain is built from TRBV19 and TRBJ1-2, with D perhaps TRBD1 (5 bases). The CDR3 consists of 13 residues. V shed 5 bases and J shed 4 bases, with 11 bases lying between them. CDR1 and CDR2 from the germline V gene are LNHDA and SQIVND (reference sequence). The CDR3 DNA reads TGTGCCAGTAGTTTTGACAGACCCTATGGCTACACCTTC. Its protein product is CASSFDRPYGYTF.

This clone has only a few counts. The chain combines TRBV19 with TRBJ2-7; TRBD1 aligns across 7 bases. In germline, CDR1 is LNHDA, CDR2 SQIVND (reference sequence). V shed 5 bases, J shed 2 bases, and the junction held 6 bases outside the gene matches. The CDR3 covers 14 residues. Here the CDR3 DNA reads TGTGCCAGTAGTCCCGACAGGGTCCCCTACGAGCAGTACTTC. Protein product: CASSPDRVPYEQYF.

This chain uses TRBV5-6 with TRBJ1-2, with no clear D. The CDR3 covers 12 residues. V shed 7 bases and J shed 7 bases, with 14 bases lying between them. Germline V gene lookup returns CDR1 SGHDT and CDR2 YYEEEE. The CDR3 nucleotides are TGTGCCAGCCACGGTGGAGGATTTGGCTACACCTTC. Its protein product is CASHGGGFGYTF.

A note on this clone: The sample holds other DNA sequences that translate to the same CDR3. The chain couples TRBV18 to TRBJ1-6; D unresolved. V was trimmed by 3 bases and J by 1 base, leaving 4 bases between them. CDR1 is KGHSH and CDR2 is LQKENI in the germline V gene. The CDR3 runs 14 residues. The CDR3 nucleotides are TGTGCCAGCTCACCTGGATCCTATAATTCACCCCTCCACTTT. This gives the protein CASSPGSYNSPLHF.

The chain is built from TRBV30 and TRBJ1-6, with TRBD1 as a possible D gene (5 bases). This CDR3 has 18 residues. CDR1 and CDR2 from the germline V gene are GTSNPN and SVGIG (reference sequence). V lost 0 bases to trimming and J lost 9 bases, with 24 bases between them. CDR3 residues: CAWSVGPSRRGRTSPLHF. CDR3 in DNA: TGTGCCTGGAGTGTGGGACCCTCTCGTAGAGGGAGGACTTCACCCCTCCACTTT. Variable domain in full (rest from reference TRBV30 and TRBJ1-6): SQTIHQWPATLVQPVGSPLSLECTVEGTSNPNLYWYRQAAGRGLQLLFYSVGIGQISSEVPQNLSASRPQDRQFILSSKKLLLSDSGFYLCAWSVGPSRRGRTSPLHFGNGTRLTVT.

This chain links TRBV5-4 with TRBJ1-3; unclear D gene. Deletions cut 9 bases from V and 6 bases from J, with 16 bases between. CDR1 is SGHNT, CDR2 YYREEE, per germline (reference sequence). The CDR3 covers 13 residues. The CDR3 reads CATTKDHINTIYF. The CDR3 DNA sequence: TGTGCCACCACCAAGGACCACATAAACACCATATATTTT.

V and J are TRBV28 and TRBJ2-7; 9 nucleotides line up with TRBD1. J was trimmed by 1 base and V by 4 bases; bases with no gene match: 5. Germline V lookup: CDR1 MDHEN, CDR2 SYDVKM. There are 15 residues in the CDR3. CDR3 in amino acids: CASSSGQGQSYEQYF. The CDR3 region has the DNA TGTGCCAGCAGTTCGGGACAGGGTCAATCCTACGAGCAGTACTTC.

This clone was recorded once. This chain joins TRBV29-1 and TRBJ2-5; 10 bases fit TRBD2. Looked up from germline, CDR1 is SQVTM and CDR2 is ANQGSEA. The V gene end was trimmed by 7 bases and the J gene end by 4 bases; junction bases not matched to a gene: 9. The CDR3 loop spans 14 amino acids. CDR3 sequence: CSAAAASGGETQYF. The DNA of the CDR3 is TGCAGCGCTGCGGCGGCTAGCGGGGGAGAGACCCAGTACTTC.

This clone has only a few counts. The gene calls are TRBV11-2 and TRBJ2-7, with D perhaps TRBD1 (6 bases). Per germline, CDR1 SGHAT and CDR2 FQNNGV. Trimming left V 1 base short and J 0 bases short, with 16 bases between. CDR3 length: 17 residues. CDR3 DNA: TGTGCCAGCAGCTTAGGTCCGGGACACCTACTCTCCTACGAGCAGTACTTC. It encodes CASSLGPGHLLSYEQYF.

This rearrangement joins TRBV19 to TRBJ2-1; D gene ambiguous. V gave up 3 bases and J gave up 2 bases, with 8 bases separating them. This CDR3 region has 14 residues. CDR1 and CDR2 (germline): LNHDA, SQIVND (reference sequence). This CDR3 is CASSIGLAYNEQFF. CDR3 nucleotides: TGTGCCAGTAGTATTGGCCTAGCCTACAATGAGCAGTTCTTC.